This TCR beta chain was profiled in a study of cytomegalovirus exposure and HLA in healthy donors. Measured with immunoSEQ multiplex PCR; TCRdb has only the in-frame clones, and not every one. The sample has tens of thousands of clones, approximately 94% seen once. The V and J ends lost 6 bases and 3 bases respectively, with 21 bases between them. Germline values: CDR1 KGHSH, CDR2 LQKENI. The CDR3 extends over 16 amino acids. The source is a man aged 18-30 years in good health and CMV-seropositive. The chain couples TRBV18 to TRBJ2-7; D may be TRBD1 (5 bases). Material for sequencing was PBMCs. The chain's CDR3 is CASSPFDSPAHYEQYF. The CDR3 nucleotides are TGTGCCAGCTCCCCATTTGACAGTCCGGCTCACTACGAGCAGTACTTC.